The clone carrying this T cell receptor (beta chain) was recorded at least ten times. What it binds is not known. The CDR3 spans 16 residues. Germline V lookup: CDR1 SGHRS, CDR2 YFSETQ. Trimming took 0 bases from V and 4 from J, leaving 16 bases between them. These data originate in a study of shared clonotypes between healthy human individuals. Across the whole study: Per donor, three plates held CD4 naive cells, three held CD4 memory, two held CD8 naive and one held CD8 memory. General study findings and limits: Roughly 4.7% was the fraction of naive CD4 clonotypes found shared across a few donors. Investigators expected sequencing depth to affect clonotype sharing among donors. Generation probabilities were higher for clonotypes shared across all four sorted-subset donors than for unshared ones.

Some clones are missing from TCRdb's copy, which holds only in-frame ones; the method was immunoSEQ multiplex PCR. Of about 670,000 clones listed, about two thirds are singletons. V gene TRBV5-1 combines with J gene TRBJ1-1; D not certain. The clonotype was recovered from a woman in her 30s in good health. Sequencing was performed on memory CD4+ T cells sorted from blood. As to subset: CD45RA-negative fraction. The CDR3 sequence: CASSLAQSLWGTEAFF. The CDR3 region has the DNA TGCGCCAGCAGCTTGGCGCAGTCCTTGTGGGGCACTGAAGCTTTCTTT.